This T cell receptor beta chain emerged from a study of OX40 agonist ivuxolimab in advanced cancers. This CDR3 region has 14 residues. Germline V lookup: CDR1 MNHNS, CDR2 SASEGT. V lost 7 bases and J lost 0, with 10 bases in between. Findings of the study overall: Clonal expansion by week 6 occurred in CD4+ and CD8+ blood T cells (at 0.1 to 3.0 mg/kg).

Comment on this clone: Its specificity is not known.

Libraries were prepared by immunoSEQ multiplex PCR; TCRdb keeps only in-frame clonotypes and omits some of them. The profile shows some 100,000 clones, 89% of them singletons. This TCR came from an adult with an advanced solid tumor such as melanoma, head and neck, liver or kidney cancer. The V gene is TRBV6-1, the J gene TRBJ1-3; D is perhaps TRBD1 (6 bases). Sequences were derived from CD4+ or CD8+ T cells sorted from blood, sampled in a trial of the OX40 agonist ivuxolimab. The CDR3 protein is CASTDRSSGNTIYF. CDR3 DNA: TGTGCCAGCACTGACAGGAGCTCTGGAAACACCATATATTTT.